What follows are 25 T cell receptor beta chains derived from one specimen sequenced in a study of blood T cell repertoires in COVID-19. TCRdb's copy holds only in-frame clones and misses some; the assay was immunoSEQ multiplex PCR. The table records more than 75,000 clones, almost 85% of them present only once. Source material: peripheral blood. These TCRs come from a man aged 60-69 years with acute or convalescent COVID-19.

This rearrangement joins TRBV29-1 to TRBJ1-1; D gene ambiguous. Germline CDR1 SQVTM, CDR2 ANQGSEA. The CDR3 spans 14 residues. Trimming shortened V by 7 bases and J by 0 bases, and 15 bases separated the two germline ends. The CDR3: CSGSWWNLNTEAFF. CDR3 DNA sequence: TGCAGCGGTAGCTGGTGGAACTTGAACACTGAAGCTTTCTTT. The full variable domain, its missing parts supplied by reference TRBV29-1 and TRBJ1-1, is SAVISQKPSRDICQRGTSLTIQCQVDSQVTMMFWYRQQPGQSLTLIATANQGSEATYESGFVIDKFPISRPNLTFSTLTVSNMSPEDSSIYLCSGSWWNLNTEAFFGQGTRLTVV.

This chain uses TRBV6-6 with TRBJ2-7; 7 bases map to TRBD1. Losses at the gene ends were 4 bases for V and 0 bases for J; bases not matched to a gene: 9. The CDR3 has 16 residues. Germline V gene sequence: CDR1 MNHNY, CDR2 SVGAGI (reference sequence). The CDR3, as DNA: TGTGCCAGCAGTTCCCCAGACAGGGCCTCCTCCTACGAGCAGTACTTC. This sequence encodes CASSSPDRASSYEQYF.

The chain combines TRBV3-1 (or the pseudogene TRBV3-2) with TRBJ2-1; no clear D. Trimming cost V 8 bases and J 0 bases, with 14 bases left between them. The CDR3 sequence is 15 residues long. CDR1 and CDR2 from the germline V gene are LGHDT and YNNKEL (reference sequence). The CDR3 DNA reads as TGTGCCAGCGCTGATAGGAGACTCTCCTACAATGAGCAGTTCTTC. As protein: CASADRRLSYNEQFF.

The genes are TRBV6-2 or TRBV6-3 and TRBJ2-5; unclear D gene. The CDR3 has 12 residues. CDR1 is MNHEY, CDR2 SVGEGT, per germline. The V end was cut by 3 bases, the J end by 3 bases, with 5 bases between. The CDR3: CASSYTEETQYF. The CDR3 DNA follows: TGTGCCAGCAGTTATACAGAAGAGACCCAGTACTTC.

The chain uses TRBV4-1 and TRBJ2-1; D possibly corresponds to TRBD2 (6 bases). This CDR3 contains 13 residues. From germline, CDR1 is MGHRA and CDR2 YSYEKL. Trimming pared 0 bases from V and 10 bases from J, leaving 10 bases between. The CDR3 reads CASSQDGAGEQFF. The CDR3 bases are TGCGCCAGCAGCCAAGATGGGGCGGGGGAGCAGTTCTTC.

The gene calls are TRBV7-2 and TRBJ2-7; 7 bases are shared with TRBD2. This CDR3 is 16 amino acids long. The germline V gene encodes CDR1 SGHTA and CDR2 FQGNSA. V was pared by 5 bases and J by 3 bases, with 13 bases of the junction left unmatched. CDR3: CASSLSRLTGGYEQYF. The CDR3 bases are TGTGCCAGCAGCCTTTCCCGGCTCACGGGGGGCTACGAGCAGTACTTC.

V is TRBV11-2 and J is TRBJ1-2; D ambiguous. V was trimmed by 3 bases and J by 1 base, leaving 6 bases between them. The CDR3 has 13 amino acids. Germline V CDR1 and CDR2: SGHAT, FQNNGV. CDR3 protein: CASSLRVNYGYTF. The DNA of the CDR3 is TGTGCCAGCAGCTTGAGAGTTAACTATGGCTACACCTTC.

This chain links TRBV4-2 with TRBJ2-3, with 7 bases aligning to TRBD1. Germline V gene lookup returns CDR1 LGHNA and CDR2 YNFKEQ. The CDR3 is 17 residues long. Trimming took 0 bases from V and 7 from J; bases not matched to a gene: 13. CDR3 bases: TGTGCCAGCAGCCAAGAAGGGGGCGACTATCTGGGGAATACGCAGTATTTT. Residues: CASSQEGGDYLGNTQYF.

V usage is TRBV6-2 or TRBV6-3 and J usage is TRBJ2-7; D is perhaps TRBD2 (6 bases). CDR3 length: 15 residues. Trimming removed 4 bases at V and 9 bases at J, with 22 bases between. The germline V gene encodes CDR1 MNHEY and CDR2 SVGEGT. The CDR3 reads CASSSERREGEVQYF. Here the CDR3 DNA reads TGTGCCAGCAGTTCAGAGCGGAGGGAAGGGGAGGTGCAGTACTTC.

This rearrangement joins TRBV4-1 to TRBJ2-5; weak D call: TRBD1 (5 bases). This CDR3 region has 16 residues. The V gene lost 4 bases and the J gene lost 5 bases, with 20 bases spanning the gap. Germline lookup yields CDR1 MGHRA and CDR2 YSYEKL. The CDR3 spells CASSPGRVGAGETQYF. The DNA for the CDR3 is TGCGCCAGCAGCCCAGGACGTGTAGGGGCTGGTGAGACCCAGTACTTC.

This clone was detected a few times. The gene calls are TRBV5-1 and TRBJ1-1; TRBD1 matches at 8 bases. The length of the CDR3 is 13 residues. The germline CDR1 and CDR2 sequences are SGHRS and YFSETQ. Unmatched junction bases numbered 1, after V lost 2 bases and J lost 4 bases. CDR3 protein: CASSFGQGTEAFF. CDR3 bases: TGCGCCAGCAGCTTCGGACAGGGCACTGAAGCTTTCTTT. The whole variable domain, filled in from reference TRBV5-1 and TRBJ1-1, reads KAGVTQTPRYLIKTRGQQVTLSCSPISGHRSVSWYQQTPGQGLQFLFEYFSETQRNKGNFPGRFSGRQFSNSRSEMNVSTLELGDSALYLCASSFGQGTEAFFGQGTRLTVV.

The CDR3 spells CASRSGTGVETQYF. CDR3 nucleotides: TGTGCCAGCAGGTCCGGGACAGGGGTAGAGACCCAGTACTTC. This rearrangement joins TRBV2 to TRBJ2-5; 10 bases fit TRBD1. Germline V gene data show CDR1 as SNHLY and CDR2 as FYNNEI. This CDR3 contains 14 residues. V was clipped by 6 bases and J by 4 bases; unmatched bases: 5.

For the CDR3, the DNA is TGTGCCAGCAGCTTAGTAGTTCGATCCAGCGAGGGCTACACCTTC. Translating it yields CASSLVVRSSEGYTF. The chain combines TRBV13 with TRBJ1-2; D gene uncertain. The V gene's germline CDR1 is PRHDT and CDR2 FYEKMQ (reference sequence). This CDR3 contains 15 residues. V lost 1 base, J lost 8 bases, and 17 bases lay in between.

The genes are TRBV10-3 and TRBJ2-5; D possibly corresponds to TRBD1 (7 bases). The CDR3 extends over 16 amino acids. The V gene lost 1 base and the J gene lost 4 bases, with 16 bases spanning the gap. Looked up from germline, CDR1 is ENHRY and CDR2 is SYGVKD. The CDR3 sequence: CAISEYVRGAAETQYF. The CDR3 nucleotides are TGTGCCATCAGTGAGTACGTCAGGGGGGCTGCAGAGACCCAGTACTTC.

The V gene is TRBV5-6, the J gene TRBJ1-3; D remains unclear. This CDR3 has 14 amino acids. Trimming stripped 2 bases from V and 3 bases from J, with 9 bases between. Germline CDR1 SGHDT, CDR2 YYEEEE. The CDR3 nucleotides are TGTGCCAGCAGCTTTCAGGTCGGTGGAAACACCATATATTTT. This encodes CASSFQVGGNTIYF.

The V gene is TRBV19, the J gene TRBJ1-1, with D possibly matching TRBD1 (6 bases). V was trimmed by 0 bases and J by 4 bases, leaving 15 bases between them. This CDR3 is built from 16 residues. Looked up from germline, CDR1 is LNHDA and CDR2 is SQIVND (reference sequence). The CDR3 loop is CASSIDPRGRGTEAFF. The CDR3 nucleotides read TGTGCCAGTAGTATAGATCCCAGGGGAAGGGGCACTGAAGCTTTCTTT.

The V gene is TRBV28, the J gene TRBJ1-2; D gene uncertain. This CDR3 contains 16 residues. V shed 6 bases and J shed 4 bases, with 21 bases lying between them. Germline V gene lookup returns CDR1 MDHEN and CDR2 SYDVKM. The CDR3 reads CASSPPGSRGFYGYTF. DNA for the CDR3: TGTGCCAGCAGCCCCCCGGGGAGCCGAGGATTCTATGGCTACACCTTC.

This clone was detected only once. The chain is built from TRBV5-1 and TRBJ1-1, with D possibly matching TRBD1 (6 bases). This CDR3 is built from 13 residues. The germline V gene encodes CDR1 SGHRS and CDR2 YFSETQ. Deletions cut 4 bases from V and 5 bases from J, with 12 bases between. This chain's CDR3 is CASSHREGTEAFF. The CDR3 DNA sequence: TGCGCCAGCAGCCACAGGGAGGGTACTGAAGCTTTCTTT.

Only a few counts were recorded for this clone. The gene calls are TRBV6-5 and TRBJ2-2; 8 nucleotides line up with TRBD2. CDR1 MNHEY and CDR2 SVGAGI come from the germline V gene. The CDR3 loop spans 12 amino acids. The V and J ends lost 6 bases and 6 bases, in that order; junction bases with no gene match: 0. In nucleotides, the CDR3 is TGTGCCAGCAGGACTAGCGCCGGGGAGCTGTTTTTT. Amino acids: CASRTSAGELFF.

This chain links TRBV11-2 with TRBJ1-2; 9 nucleotides align to TRBD1. The CDR3 covers 15 residues. Losses at the gene ends were 5 bases for V and 2 bases for J; bases not matched to a gene: 6. Germline V gene sequence: CDR1 SGHAT, CDR2 FQNNGV. CDR3 protein: CASSPTGGWNYGYTF. In DNA, the CDR3 is TGTGCCAGCAGCCCAACAGGGGGCTGGAACTATGGCTACACCTTC.

The rearrangement uses TRBV28 and TRBJ2-6, with 8 bases fitting TRBD1. The germline gives CDR1 MDHEN, CDR2 SYDVKM. The CDR3 loop spans 15 amino acids. The trim removed 4 bases at V and 7 bases at J, leaving 6 bases unmatched. This CDR3 is CASSSQGAFANVLTF. The CDR3 DNA follows: TGTGCCAGCAGTTCCCAGGGGGCGTTTGCCAACGTCCTGACTTTC.

V gene TRBV19 combines with J gene TRBJ2-2, with TRBD1 matching 11 bases. Germline V lookup: CDR1 LNHDA, CDR2 SQIVND (reference sequence). V trimming: 7 bases; J trimming: 4 bases; junction bases outside the gene matches: 5. The CDR3 sequence is 15 residues long. CDR3 coding DNA: TGTGCCAGTACAGGACAGGGGGCCCTCACCGGGGAGCTGTTTTTT. Translating gives CASTGQGALTGELFF. Using reference TRBV19 and TRBJ2-2 for the parts outside the CDR3, the full variable domain is DGGITQSPKYLFRKEGQNVTLSCEQNLNHDAMYWYRQDPGQGLRLIYYSQIVNDFQKGDIAEGYSVSREKKESFPLTVTSAQKNPTAFYLCASTGQGALTGELFFGEGSRLTVL.

The rearrangement links TRBV6-5 to TRBJ2-3, with a possible D match to TRBD1 (5 bases). The CDR3 has 13 residues. V was clipped by 7 bases and J by 3 bases, with 11 bases between them. CDR1 is MNHEY, CDR2 SVGAGI, per germline. CDR3 in amino acids: CASIFSGTDTQYF. CDR3 nucleotide sequence: TGTGCCAGCATTTTTTCAGGGACAGATACGCAGTATTTT.

The chain couples TRBV5-1 to TRBJ2-3; D might be TRBD1 (5 bases). Germline V gene sequence: CDR1 SGHRS, CDR2 YFSETQ. Trimming shortened V by 6 bases and J by 0 bases, and 11 bases separated the two germline ends. The CDR3 runs 14 residues. The chain's CDR3 is CASKRTLSTDTQYF. The CDR3 coding sequence is TGCGCCAGCAAGAGGACACTTAGCACAGATACGCAGTATTTT.

There are a few counts of this clone. The chain couples TRBV18 to TRBJ1-5; TRBD1 aligns across 9 bases. Trimming cost V 8 bases and J 7 bases; bases outside gene matches: 6. The germline V gene has CDR1 KGHSH and CDR2 LQKENI. This CDR3 comprises 13 residues. DNA for the CDR3: TGTGCCAGCCGACAGGGGGAGGACCAGCCCCAGCATTTT. Its protein product is CASRQGEDQPQHF.